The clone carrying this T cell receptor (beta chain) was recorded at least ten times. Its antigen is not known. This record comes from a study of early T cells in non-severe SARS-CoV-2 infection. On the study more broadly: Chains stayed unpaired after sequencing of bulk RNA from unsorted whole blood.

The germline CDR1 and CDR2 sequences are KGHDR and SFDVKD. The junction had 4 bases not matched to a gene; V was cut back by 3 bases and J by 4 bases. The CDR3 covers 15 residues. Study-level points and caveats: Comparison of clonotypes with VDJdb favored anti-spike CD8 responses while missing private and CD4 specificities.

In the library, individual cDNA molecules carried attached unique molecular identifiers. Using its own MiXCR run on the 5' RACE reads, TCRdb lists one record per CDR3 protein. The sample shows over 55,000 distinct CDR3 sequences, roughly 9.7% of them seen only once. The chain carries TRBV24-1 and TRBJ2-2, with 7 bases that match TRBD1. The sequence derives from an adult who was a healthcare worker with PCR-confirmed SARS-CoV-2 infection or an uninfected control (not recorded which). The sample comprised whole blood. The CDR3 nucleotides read TGTGCCACCAGTGATCCCGGGACAGCCACCGGGGAGCTGTTTTTT. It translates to CATSDPGTATGELFF.